The sequence of this T cell receptor (beta chain) was determined in a study of blood T cells in healthy people across ages. A note on this clonotype: A single base separates this from a much larger clone, so it may be a read error.

PCR was performed a second time for about 7 to 11 cycles using a sample-barcoded 5' primer and a J-beta primer mix. TCRdb fed the 5' RACE reads into MiXCR, producing one record per CDR3 protein. Of 600,000 to 800,000 distinct CDR3 sequences detected, around 50% appear once; the ten largest clones hold about 14%. This clonotype was obtained from an elderly woman in good health. The source material was blood.

CDR3 nucleotides: TGTGCCAGCACCGGACAGGGGATCAGCGCTGAAGTTTTCTTT. This sequence encodes CASTGQGISAEVFF. The chain links TRBV6-6 to TRBJ1-1, with 9 bases lining up with TRBD1. From germline, CDR1 is MNHNY and CDR2 SVGAGI (reference sequence). This CDR3 comprises 14 residues.